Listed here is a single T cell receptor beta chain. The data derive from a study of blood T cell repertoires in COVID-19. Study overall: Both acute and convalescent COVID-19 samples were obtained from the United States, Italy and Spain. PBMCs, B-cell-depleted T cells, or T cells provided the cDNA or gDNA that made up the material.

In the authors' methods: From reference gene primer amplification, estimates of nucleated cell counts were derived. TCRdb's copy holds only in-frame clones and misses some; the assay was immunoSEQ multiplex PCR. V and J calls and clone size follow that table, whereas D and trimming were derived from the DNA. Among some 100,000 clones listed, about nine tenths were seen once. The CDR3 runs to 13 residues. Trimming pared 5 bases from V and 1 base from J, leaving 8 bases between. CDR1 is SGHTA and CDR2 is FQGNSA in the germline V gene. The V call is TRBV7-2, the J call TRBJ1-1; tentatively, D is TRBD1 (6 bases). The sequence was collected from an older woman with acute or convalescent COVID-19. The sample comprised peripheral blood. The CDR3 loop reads CASSVQGNTEAFF. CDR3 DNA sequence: TGTGCCAGCAGCGTACAGGGGAACACTGAAGCTTTCTTT.